This is a list of T cell receptor beta chains from one sample in a study of radiotherapy plus CTLA-4 blockade in lung cancer. The table came from immunoSEQ multiplex PCR; TCRdb's copy has only in-frame clones and leaves some out. The sample has over 35,000 clones; approximately 71% are singletons. The specimen was peripheral blood, collected from a patient treated with radiotherapy plus ipilimumab. These receptors all come from a human donor with non-small cell lung cancer whose response to radiotherapy plus ipilimumab could not be evaluated. Both conserved end residues are part of each CDR3. A D gene is named only where the DNA matches it firmly. Not every row has a clone size; where given, it reads once, few, many or a size class.

>.|TRBD1|TRBJ2-3|TRBV5-1
CASSYGQVGTDTQYF
TGCGCCAGCAGCTACGGACAGGTGGGCACAGATACGCAGTATTTT
>medium-sized|.|TRBJ1-2|TRBV2
CASSVQGNYGYTF
TGTGCCAGCAGTGTACAGGGTAACTATGGCTACACCTTC
>.|TRBD2|TRBJ2-1|TRBV2
CASSQASGGGDEQFF
TGTGCCAGCAGCCAAGCTAGCGGGGGTGGGGATGAGCAGTTCTTC
>.|.|TRBJ1-5|TRBV7-2
CASSGQGNQPQHF
TGTGCCAGCAGCGGGCAGGGCAATCAGCCCCAGCATTTT
>.|.|TRBJ1-5|TRBV11-2
CASSSTPLDQPQHF
TGTGCCAGCAGCTCGACTCCGTTGGATCAGCCCCAGCATTTT
>.|TRBD2|TRBJ2-1|TRBV19
CASSISAGGYNEQFF
TGTGCCAGTAGTATCAGCGCGGGAGGATACAATGAGCAGTTCTTC
>.|.|TRBJ2-7|TRBV4-3
CASSPQRSYEQYF
TGCGCCAGCAGCCCCCAGAGGAGCTACGAGCAGTACTTC
>.|TRBD2|TRBJ2-1|TRBV5-1
CASSWPGVSGGAVYNEQFF
TGCGCCAGCAGCTGGCCGGGTGTTAGCGGGGGGGCGGTATACAATGAGCAGTTCTTC
>.|.|TRBJ2-7|TRBV30
CAWSKTAVGSYEQYF
TGTGCCTGGAGTAAGACAGCTGTAGGCTCCTACGAGCAGTACTTC
>.|.|TRBJ2-3|TRBV27
CASSFNPQYF
TGTGCCAGCAGTTTTAATCCGCAGTATTTT
>.|.|TRBJ2-3|TRBV2
CASSEGSSQDTQYF
TGTGCCAGCAGTGAAGGTAGTTCCCAAGATACGCAGTATTTT
>.|.|TRBJ1-1|TRBV9
CASSVGVGPAEAFF
TGTGCCAGCAGCGTAGGTGTGGGGCCCGCTGAAGCTTTCTTT
>.|.|TRBJ1-2|TRBV27
CASTRAGQNYGYTF
TGTGCCAGCACCAGAGCTGGACAGAACTATGGCTACACCTTC
>.|.|TRBJ2-2|TRBV9
CASSGVLGPNTGELFF
TGTGCCAGCAGCGGAGTGCTGGGGCCCAACACCGGGGAGCTGTTTTTT
>.|.|TRBJ2-2|TRBV1
CTSSQQRGADTGELFF
TGCACCAGCAGCCAGCAGCGGGGGGCCGACACCGGGGAGCTGTTTTTT
>.|.|TRBJ1-2|TRBV9
CASSVAMGAHRAGDYGYTF
TGTGCCAGCAGCGTAGCTATGGGGGCGCACAGGGCCGGGGACTATGGCTACACCTTC
>.|.|TRBJ1-1|TRBV5-1
CASSLVWGGTEAFF
TGCGCCAGCAGCTTGGTGTGGGGGGGAACTGAAGCTTTCTTT
>.|TRBD1|TRBJ2-5|TRBV7-2
CASGDRGRETQYF
TGTGCCAGCGGGGACAGGGGACGAGAGACCCAGTACTTC
>.|.|TRBJ1-5|TRBV5-1
CASSLRGGYQPQHF
TGCGCCAGCAGCTTGCGGGGAGGGTATCAGCCCCAGCATTTT
>.|.|TRBJ1-3|TRBV4-3
CASSQDVRRFSGNTIYF
TGCGCCAGCAGCCAAGACGTCAGGCGATTCTCTGGAAACACCATATATTTT
>.|TRBD2|TRBJ2-7|TRBV28
CASGEGSYEQYF
TGTGCCAGTGGGGAGGGCTCCTACGAGCAGTACTTC
>.|.|TRBJ2-7|TRBV5-5
CASSLEGRYEQYF
TGTGCCAGCAGCTTGGAAGGCAGGTACGAGCAGTACTTC
>few|TRBD1|TRBJ1-1|TRBV7-4
CASSFGTGGEGTEAFF
TGTGCCAGCAGTTTCGGTACAGGGGGCGAGGGCACTGAAGCTTTCTTT